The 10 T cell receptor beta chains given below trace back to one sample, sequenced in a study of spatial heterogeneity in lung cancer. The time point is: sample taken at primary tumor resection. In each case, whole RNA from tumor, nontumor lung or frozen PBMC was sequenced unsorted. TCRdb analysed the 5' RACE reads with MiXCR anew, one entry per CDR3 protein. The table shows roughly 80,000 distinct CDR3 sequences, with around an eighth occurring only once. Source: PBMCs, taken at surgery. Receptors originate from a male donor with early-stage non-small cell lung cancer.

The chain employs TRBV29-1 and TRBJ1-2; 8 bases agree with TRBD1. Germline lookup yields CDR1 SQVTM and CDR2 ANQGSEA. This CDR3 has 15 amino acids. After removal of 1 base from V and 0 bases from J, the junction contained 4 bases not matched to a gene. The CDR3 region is CSVEVLQGANYGYTF. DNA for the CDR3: TGCAGCGTTGAAGTTCTACAGGGGGCTAACTATGGCTACACCTTC.

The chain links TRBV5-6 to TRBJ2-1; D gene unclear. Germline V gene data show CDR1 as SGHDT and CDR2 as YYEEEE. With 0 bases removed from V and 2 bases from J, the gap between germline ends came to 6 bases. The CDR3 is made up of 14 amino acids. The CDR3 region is CASSLGQAYNEQFF. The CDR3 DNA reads TGTGCCAGCAGCTTGGGCCAGGCCTACAATGAGCAGTTCTTC.

CDR3 in amino acids: CASSRLTQDEQFF. The CDR3 bases are TGTGCCAGCAGTCGATTGACTCAAGATGAGCAGTTCTTC. This rearrangement joins TRBV7-8 to TRBJ2-1; D unresolved. Germline V lookup: CDR1 SGHVS, CDR2 FQNEAQ. V gave up 6 bases and J gave up 8 bases, with 14 bases separating them. The CDR3 extends over 13 amino acids.

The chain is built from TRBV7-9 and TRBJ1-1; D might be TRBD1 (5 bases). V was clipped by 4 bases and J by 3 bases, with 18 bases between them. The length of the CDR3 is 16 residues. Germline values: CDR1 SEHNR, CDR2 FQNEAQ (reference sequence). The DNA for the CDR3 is TGTGCCAGCAGCTCCTCCAAAGACAGTTTGTACACTGAAGCTTTCTTT. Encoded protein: CASSSSKDSLYTEAFF.

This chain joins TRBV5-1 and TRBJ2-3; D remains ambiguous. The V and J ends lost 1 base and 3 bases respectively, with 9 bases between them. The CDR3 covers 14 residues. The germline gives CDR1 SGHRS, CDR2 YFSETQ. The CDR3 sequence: CASSLSDLTDTQYF. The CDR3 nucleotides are TGCGCCAGCAGCTTGTCAGACCTAACAGATACGCAGTATTTT.

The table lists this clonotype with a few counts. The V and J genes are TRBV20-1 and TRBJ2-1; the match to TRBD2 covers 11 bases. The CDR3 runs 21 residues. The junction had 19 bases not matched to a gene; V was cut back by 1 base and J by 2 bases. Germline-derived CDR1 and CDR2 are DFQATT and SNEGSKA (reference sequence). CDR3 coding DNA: TGCAGTGCTAGAGCGACAGGGGGAGACCTAGCGGGGGGCGTAACCTACAATGAGCAGTTCTTC. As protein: CSARATGGDLAGGVTYNEQFF.

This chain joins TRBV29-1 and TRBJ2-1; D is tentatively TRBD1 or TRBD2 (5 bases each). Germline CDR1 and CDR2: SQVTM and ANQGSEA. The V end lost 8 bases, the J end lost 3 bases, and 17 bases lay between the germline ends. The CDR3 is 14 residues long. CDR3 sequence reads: CSIDRDGRYNEQFF. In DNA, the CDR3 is TGCAGCATAGACCGGGACGGACGCTACAATGAGCAGTTCTTC.

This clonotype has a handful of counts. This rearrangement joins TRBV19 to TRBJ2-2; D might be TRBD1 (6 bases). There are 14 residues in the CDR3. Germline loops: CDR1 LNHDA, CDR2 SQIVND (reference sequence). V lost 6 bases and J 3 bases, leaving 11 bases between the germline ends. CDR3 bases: TGTGCCAGTAGCAGACAGGCCGACACCGGGGAGCTGTTTTTT. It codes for CASSRQADTGELFF.

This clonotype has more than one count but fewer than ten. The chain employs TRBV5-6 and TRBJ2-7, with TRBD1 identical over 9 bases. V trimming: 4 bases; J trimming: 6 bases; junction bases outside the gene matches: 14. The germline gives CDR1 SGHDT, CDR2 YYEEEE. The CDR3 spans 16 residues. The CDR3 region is CASSRGLGQGSGEQYF. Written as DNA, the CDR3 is TGTGCCAGCAGCCGAGGACTGGGACAGGGAAGCGGCGAGCAGTACTTC.

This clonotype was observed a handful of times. As DNA, the CDR3 is TGTGCCAGCACCTTATCTAGCTCCTACAATGAGCAGTTCTTC. Protein sequence: CASTLSSSYNEQFF. The rearrangement joins TRBV12-3 or TRBV12-4 to TRBJ2-1; no clear D gene. The CDR3 runs to 14 residues. Deletions cut 7 bases from V and 0 bases from J, with 10 bases between.